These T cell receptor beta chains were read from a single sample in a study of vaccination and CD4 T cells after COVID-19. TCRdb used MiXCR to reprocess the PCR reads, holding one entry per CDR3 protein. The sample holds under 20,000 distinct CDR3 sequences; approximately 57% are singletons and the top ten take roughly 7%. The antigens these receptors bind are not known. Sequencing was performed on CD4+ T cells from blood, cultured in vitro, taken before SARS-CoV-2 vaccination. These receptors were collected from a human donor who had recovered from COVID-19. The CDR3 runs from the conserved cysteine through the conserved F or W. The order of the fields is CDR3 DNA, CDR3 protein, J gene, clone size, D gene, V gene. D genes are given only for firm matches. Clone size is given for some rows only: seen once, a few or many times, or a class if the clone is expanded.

CDR3nt: TGTGCCAGCAGGGCGGACCCTAGCACAGATACGCAGTATTTT
CDR3aa: CASRADPSTDTQYF
j_gene: TRBJ2-3
abundance: -
d_gene: -
v_gene: TRBV6-1

CDR3nt: TGTGCCAGTAAAGGGGCCAATTTCCCCAATCAGCCCCAGCATTTT
CDR3aa: CASKGANFPNQPQHF
j_gene: TRBJ1-5
abundance: -
d_gene: -
v_gene: TRBV19

CDR3nt: TGTGCCAGCAGTGGGACCGGGACAGTCTTTTCAGGGGCCAACGTCCTGACTTTC
CDR3aa: CASSGTGTVFSGANVLTF
j_gene: TRBJ2-6
abundance: -
d_gene: TRBD1
v_gene: TRBV6-1

CDR3nt: TGTGCCACCAGTGAAGCGACAGAAGGCTACACCTTC
CDR3aa: CATSEATEGYTF
j_gene: TRBJ1-2
abundance: -
d_gene: -
v_gene: TRBV24-1

CDR3nt: TGTGCCAGCAGTTATGTAGGGACGAGCACAGATACGCAGTATTTT
CDR3aa: CASSYVGTSTDTQYF
j_gene: TRBJ2-3
abundance: once
d_gene: -
v_gene: TRBV12-3/TRBV12-4

CDR3nt: TGCAGTGCTAGTTTCGGCCTAGCGGGAGCCTACGAGCAGTACTTC
CDR3aa: CSASFGLAGAYEQYF
j_gene: TRBJ2-7
abundance: few
d_gene: TRBD2
v_gene: TRBV20-1

CDR3nt: TGTGCCAGCAGCGCCGCCGGGAGCTCCTATAATTCACCCCTCCACTTT
CDR3aa: CASSAAGSSYNSPLHF
j_gene: TRBJ1-6
abundance: -
d_gene: -
v_gene: TRBV7-9

CDR3nt: TGTGCCAGCAGTGAACAAGAGACCCAGTACTTC
CDR3aa: CASSEQETQYF
j_gene: TRBJ2-5
abundance: few
d_gene: -
v_gene: TRBV2

CDR3nt: TGTGCCAGCAGGAACCGGGACAGGGGCTATCAGCCCCAGCATTTT
CDR3aa: CASRNRDRGYQPQHF
j_gene: TRBJ1-5
abundance: -
d_gene: TRBD1
v_gene: TRBV28

CDR3nt: TGTGCCAGCACTAACGAATGGGGCCTCCAAGAGACCCAGTACTTC
CDR3aa: CASTNEWGLQETQYF
j_gene: TRBJ2-5
abundance: few
d_gene: -
v_gene: TRBV6-2/TRBV6-3

CDR3nt: TGCAGTGCTAGCCGGGATTCGAGCTCCTACGAGCAGTACTTC
CDR3aa: CSASRDSSSYEQYF
j_gene: TRBJ2-7
abundance: -
d_gene: -
v_gene: TRBV20-1

CDR3nt: TGCAGTGCTAGTGGGGGCACCGGGGAGCTGTTTTTT
CDR3aa: CSASGGTGELFF
j_gene: TRBJ2-2
abundance: few
d_gene: -
v_gene: TRBV20-1

CDR3nt: TGTGCCAGCAGCTGGGACAGAGGGCAGCCCCAGCATTTT
CDR3aa: CASSWDRGQPQHF
j_gene: TRBJ1-5
abundance: few
d_gene: TRBD1
v_gene: TRBV5-4

CDR3nt: TGTGCCAGCAGTGGGCAGGTCGGTCAGCCCCAGCATTTT
CDR3aa: CASSGQVGQPQHF
j_gene: TRBJ1-5
abundance: -
d_gene: -
v_gene: TRBV2

CDR3nt: TGCAGTGCTAGTGGGCAGGGGTGGGAGCTGTTTTTT
CDR3aa: CSASGQGWELFF
j_gene: TRBJ2-2
abundance: once
d_gene: -
v_gene: TRBV20-1

CDR3nt: TGTGCCAGCACCTCGCGGAACACAGATACGCAGTATTTT
CDR3aa: CASTSRNTDTQYF
j_gene: TRBJ2-3
abundance: once
d_gene: -
v_gene: TRBV2

CDR3nt: TGTGCCAGCAGCCCCCACGGAACCTATTACAATGAGCAGTTCTTC
CDR3aa: CASSPHGTYYNEQFF
j_gene: TRBJ2-1
abundance: few
d_gene: -
v_gene: TRBV5-4

CDR3nt: TGCAGTGCTAGACCCACTATACAAGAGACCCAGTACTTC
CDR3aa: CSARPTIQETQYF
j_gene: TRBJ2-5
abundance: -
d_gene: -
v_gene: TRBV20-1

CDR3nt: TGTGCCAGCAGCAGCACAGGGTTAGAGCAGTACTTC
CDR3aa: CASSSTGLEQYF
j_gene: TRBJ2-7
abundance: -
d_gene: -
v_gene: TRBV27

CDR3nt: TGTGCCAGCAGCTTAGATAGCGGGAAGATTTACGAGCAGTACTTC
CDR3aa: CASSLDSGKIYEQYF
j_gene: TRBJ2-7
abundance: -
d_gene: TRBD2
v_gene: TRBV7-6

CDR3nt: TGTGCCAGCCGGGTTGACAGGGGGCTTTATGGCTACACCTTC
CDR3aa: CASRVDRGLYGYTF
j_gene: TRBJ1-2
abundance: -
d_gene: TRBD1
v_gene: TRBV6-1

CDR3nt: TGTGCCAGCAGTTTCCAGTGGACTCTATCGGGATGGGATACGCAGTATTTT
CDR3aa: CASSFQWTLSGWDTQYF
j_gene: TRBJ2-3
abundance: few
d_gene: -
v_gene: TRBV27

CDR3nt: TGTGCCAGCAGTCGACAGGGAGGAAACACCATATATTTT
CDR3aa: CASSRQGGNTIYF
j_gene: TRBJ1-3
abundance: few
d_gene: TRBD1
v_gene: TRBV7-9

CDR3nt: TGTGCCAGCGCGGGACTGCCGAACTACGAGCAGTACTTC
CDR3aa: CASAGLPNYEQYF
j_gene: TRBJ2-7
abundance: -
d_gene: -
v_gene: TRBV28

CDR3nt: TGTGCCATCAGAGGAGCGGCTCGCAATGAGCAGTTCTTC
CDR3aa: CAIRGAARNEQFF
j_gene: TRBJ2-1
abundance: -
d_gene: -
v_gene: TRBV10-3

CDR3nt: TGTGCCAGCTTCCGGACAGTCTACACTGAAGCTTTCTTT
CDR3aa: CASFRTVYTEAFF
j_gene: TRBJ1-1
abundance: -
d_gene: -
v_gene: TRBV2

CDR3nt: TGCAGTGCTTTGACAGGGGATGCGGCTCAGCCCCAGCATTTT
CDR3aa: CSALTGDAAQPQHF
j_gene: TRBJ1-5
abundance: -
d_gene: TRBD1
v_gene: TRBV20-1

CDR3nt: TGTGCCAGCAGTGTAAGGGGGTTTGAAGAAAAACTGTTTTTT
CDR3aa: CASSVRGFEEKLFF
j_gene: TRBJ1-4
abundance: -
d_gene: -
v_gene: TRBV2

CDR3nt: TGTGCCAGCAGTGAGGGCCAAAATAGCAATCAGCCCCAGCATTTT
CDR3aa: CASSEGQNSNQPQHF
j_gene: TRBJ1-5
abundance: -
d_gene: -
v_gene: TRBV2

CDR3nt: TGTGCCAGCAGCTTGGGTAGCGGGAGGCAAGAGACCCAGTACTTC
CDR3aa: CASSLGSGRQETQYF
j_gene: TRBJ2-5
abundance: few
d_gene: TRBD2
v_gene: TRBV7-6

CDR3nt: TGTGCCAGCAGTGGAGGGGGGACTGGAGCTTTCTTT
CDR3aa: CASSGGGTGAFF
j_gene: TRBJ1-1
abundance: -
d_gene: -
v_gene: TRBV6-1

CDR3nt: TGTGCCAGTAGTATGATTTGGACTAGCGGGAGACAAGAGACCCAGTACTTC
CDR3aa: CASSMIWTSGRQETQYF
j_gene: TRBJ2-5
abundance: -
d_gene: TRBD2
v_gene: TRBV19

CDR3nt: TGTGCCAGCAGCCCCGGGACAGGGGGGTTCGGTTCGAGTTCACCCCTCCACTTT
CDR3aa: CASSPGTGGFGSSSPLHF
j_gene: TRBJ1-6
abundance: -
d_gene: TRBD1
v_gene: TRBV5-4

CDR3nt: TGTGCCAGCTCACCGCAAAAGTGGGGGACTAGCGGGAGAACCGAGCAGTACTTC
CDR3aa: CASSPQKWGTSGRTEQYF
j_gene: TRBJ2-7
abundance: -
d_gene: TRBD2
v_gene: TRBV18

CDR3nt: TGTGCCAGCGCCCTCCGGGACAGAACCTACGAGCAGTACTTC
CDR3aa: CASALRDRTYEQYF
j_gene: TRBJ2-7
abundance: -
d_gene: TRBD1
v_gene: TRBV27

CDR3nt: TGTGCCAGCAGTCTCCGGACAGGCTATGGCTACACCTTC
CDR3aa: CASSLRTGYGYTF
j_gene: TRBJ1-2
abundance: -
d_gene: TRBD1
v_gene: TRBV12-3/TRBV12-4

CDR3nt: TGTGCCAGCATTCTGGCGGGGGTAGGCTACGAGCAGTACTTC
CDR3aa: CASILAGVGYEQYF
j_gene: TRBJ2-7
abundance: -
d_gene: TRBD2
v_gene: TRBV28

CDR3nt: TGTGCCAGTAGTTTACATAACAATCAGCCCCAGCATTTT
CDR3aa: CASSLHNNQPQHF
j_gene: TRBJ1-5
abundance: few
d_gene: -
v_gene: TRBV19

CDR3nt: TGCAGTGCTAGAGGGGGTAGCGGGAGACGATTGTTCTTC
CDR3aa: CSARGGSGRRLFF
j_gene: TRBJ2-1
abundance: few
d_gene: TRBD2
v_gene: TRBV20-1

CDR3nt: TGTGCCAGCAGTTTCCTGGACAGGGGGGAGCAGTACTTC
CDR3aa: CASSFLDRGEQYF
j_gene: TRBJ2-7
abundance: few
d_gene: TRBD1
v_gene: TRBV27

CDR3nt: TGCAGTGCTGGCCCGAGAGTCACTGAAGCTTTCTTT
CDR3aa: CSAGPRVTEAFF
j_gene: TRBJ1-1
abundance: -
d_gene: -
v_gene: TRBV20-1

CDR3nt: TGTGCCAGCAGTTTAGCAGGGGCCACTGAAGCTTTCTTT
CDR3aa: CASSLAGATEAFF
j_gene: TRBJ1-1
abundance: -
d_gene: -
v_gene: TRBV12-3/TRBV12-4

CDR3nt: TGCAGTGCTAGTGAAAGTGGGGCGGGGAGTCAGCCCCAGCATTTT
CDR3aa: CSASESGAGSQPQHF
j_gene: TRBJ1-5
abundance: -
d_gene: -
v_gene: TRBV20-1

CDR3nt: TGCAGTGCTAGAGATGCGGCGGAGGATGAAGCTTTCTTT
CDR3aa: CSARDAAEDEAFF
j_gene: TRBJ1-1
abundance: -
d_gene: -
v_gene: TRBV20-1

CDR3nt: TGCAGTGCTAGAGATCGCCAAGCCGGGAGGAGAGCCAAAAACATTCAGTACTTC
CDR3aa: CSARDRQAGRRAKNIQYF
j_gene: TRBJ2-4
abundance: -
d_gene: TRBD2
v_gene: TRBV20-1

CDR3nt: TGTGCCACCATGAGAGGAGTGGGACCTGTCTATGGCTACACCTTC
CDR3aa: CATMRGVGPVYGYTF
j_gene: TRBJ1-2
abundance: few
d_gene: -
v_gene: TRBV6-1

CDR3nt: TGTGCCAGCAGTCGGGTGTCTGGAAACACCATATATTTT
CDR3aa: CASSRVSGNTIYF
j_gene: TRBJ1-3
abundance: few
d_gene: -
v_gene: TRBV27

CDR3nt: TGTGCCAGCAGCTCCCTAGCGGGTGGGTACAATGAGCAGTTCTTC
CDR3aa: CASSSLAGGYNEQFF
j_gene: TRBJ2-1
abundance: few
d_gene: TRBD2
v_gene: TRBV7-3

CDR3nt: TGTGCCAGCAGCTTAACTAGCGGGTTCTCCTACGAGCAGTACTTC
CDR3aa: CASSLTSGFSYEQYF
j_gene: TRBJ2-7
abundance: -
d_gene: TRBD2
v_gene: TRBV7-9

CDR3nt: TGCAGTGCTAGCGGGGCATACAATGAGCAGTTCTTC
CDR3aa: CSASGAYNEQFF
j_gene: TRBJ2-1
abundance: -
d_gene: -
v_gene: TRBV20-1

CDR3nt: TGTGCCAGCAGTTACCGCCTAAATCAGCCCCAGCATTTT
CDR3aa: CASSYRLNQPQHF
j_gene: TRBJ1-5
abundance: few
d_gene: -
v_gene: TRBV6-5

CDR3nt: TGCAGTGCTAGAAGAGCAGGGGCGGGTAGCAATCAGCCCCAGCATTTT
CDR3aa: CSARRAGAGSNQPQHF
j_gene: TRBJ1-5
abundance: -
d_gene: -
v_gene: TRBV20-1

CDR3nt: TGTGCCAGCAGCTTTCCGTCTCCGGACAGAACTAATTCACCCCTCCACTTT
CDR3aa: CASSFPSPDRTNSPLHF
j_gene: TRBJ1-6
abundance: few
d_gene: -
v_gene: TRBV7-2